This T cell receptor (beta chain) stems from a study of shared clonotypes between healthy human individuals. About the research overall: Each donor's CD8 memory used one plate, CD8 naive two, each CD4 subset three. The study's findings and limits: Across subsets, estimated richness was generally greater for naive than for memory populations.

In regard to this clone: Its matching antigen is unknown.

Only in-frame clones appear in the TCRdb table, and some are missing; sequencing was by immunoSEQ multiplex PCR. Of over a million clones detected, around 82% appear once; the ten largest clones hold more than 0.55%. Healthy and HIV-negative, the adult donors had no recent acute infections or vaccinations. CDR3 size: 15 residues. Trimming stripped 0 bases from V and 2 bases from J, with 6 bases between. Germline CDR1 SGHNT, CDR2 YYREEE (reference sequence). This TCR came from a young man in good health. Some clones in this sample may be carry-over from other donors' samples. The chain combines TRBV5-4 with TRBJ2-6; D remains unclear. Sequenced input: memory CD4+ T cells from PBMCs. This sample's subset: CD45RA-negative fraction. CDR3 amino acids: CASSLDPTGANVLTF. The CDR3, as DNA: TGTGCCAGCAGCTTGGATCCCACTGGGGCCAACGTCCTGACTTTC. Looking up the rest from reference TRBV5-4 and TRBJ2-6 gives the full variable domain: ETGVTQSPTHLIKTRGQQVTLRCSSQSGHNTVSWYQQALGQGPQFIFQYYREEENGRGNFPPRFSGLQFPNYSSELNVNALELDDSALYLCASSLDPTGANVLTFGAGSRLTVL.